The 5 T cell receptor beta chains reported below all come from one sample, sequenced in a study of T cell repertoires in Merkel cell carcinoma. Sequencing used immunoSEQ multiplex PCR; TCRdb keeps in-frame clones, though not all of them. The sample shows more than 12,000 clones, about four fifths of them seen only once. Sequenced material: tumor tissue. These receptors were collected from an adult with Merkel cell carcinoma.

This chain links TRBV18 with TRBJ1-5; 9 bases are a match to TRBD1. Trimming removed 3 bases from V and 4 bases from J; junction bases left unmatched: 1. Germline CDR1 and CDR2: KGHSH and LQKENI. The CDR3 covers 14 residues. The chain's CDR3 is CASSPGTGNQPQHF. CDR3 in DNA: TGTGCCAGCTCACCCGGGACAGGGAATCAGCCCCAGCATTTT.

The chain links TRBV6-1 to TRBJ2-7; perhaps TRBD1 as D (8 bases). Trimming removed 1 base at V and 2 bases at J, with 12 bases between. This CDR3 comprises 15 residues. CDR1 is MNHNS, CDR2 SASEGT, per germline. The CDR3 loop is CASSEVTGGAYEQYF. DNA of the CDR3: TGTGCCAGCAGTGAAGTTACAGGGGGGGCCTACGAGCAGTACTTC.

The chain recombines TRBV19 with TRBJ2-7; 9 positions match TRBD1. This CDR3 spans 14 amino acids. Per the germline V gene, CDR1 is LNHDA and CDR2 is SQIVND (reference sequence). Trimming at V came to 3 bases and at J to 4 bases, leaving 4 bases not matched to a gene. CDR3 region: CASSMGTGMYEQYF. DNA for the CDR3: TGTGCCAGTAGTATGGGGACAGGGATGTACGAGCAGTACTTC.

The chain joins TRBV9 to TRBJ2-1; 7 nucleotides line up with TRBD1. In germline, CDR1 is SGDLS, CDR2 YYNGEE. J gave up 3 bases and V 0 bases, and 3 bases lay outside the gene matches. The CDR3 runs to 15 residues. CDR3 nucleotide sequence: TGTGCCAGCAGCGTAGGGGGACAGCTCTACAATGAGCAGTTCTTC. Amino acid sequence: CASSVGGQLYNEQFF.

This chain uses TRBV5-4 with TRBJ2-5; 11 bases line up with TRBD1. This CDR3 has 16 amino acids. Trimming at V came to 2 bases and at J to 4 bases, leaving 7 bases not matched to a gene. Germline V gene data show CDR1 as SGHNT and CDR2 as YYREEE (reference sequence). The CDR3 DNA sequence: TGTGCCAGCAGCTTTGGACCCGGGACAGGGGGAGAGACCCAGTACTTC. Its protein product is CASSFGPGTGGETQYF.